The T cell receptor (beta chain) under discussion was sequenced for a study of PD-1 blockade in mismatch repair-deficient tumors. Study results and caveats: Tumor-resident clones, often absent from pretreatment blood, expanded after pembrolizumab and then contracted.

To note about this clone: Its antigen remains unidentified.

Sequencing used immunoSEQ multiplex PCR; TCRdb keeps in-frame clones, though not all of them. The repertoire holds some 16,000 clones, approximately 84% seen once, with around 3.3% in the top ten. The V gene lost 8 bases and the J gene lost 0 bases, with 10 bases spanning the gap. Germline V gives CDR1 LNHDA, CDR2 SQIVND (reference sequence). CDR3 length: 13 residues. V gene TRBV19 combines with J gene TRBJ1-1; tentatively, D is TRBD1 (6 bases). The sample was PBMCs, taken 4 weeks after starting pembrolizumab. The origin of this receptor is an adult with mismatch repair-deficient cancer. In nucleotides, the CDR3 is TGTGCCAGTTGCGGGGGGCTGAACACTGAAGCTTTCTTT. Residues: CASCGGLNTEAFF.